This record looks at one TCR beta chain sequence and its context. These data belong to a study of cytomegalovirus exposure and HLA in healthy donors. Primers: 60 Vbeta forward and 13 Jbeta reverse. The data were produced by immunoSEQ multiplex PCR, yet TCRdb's version contains in-frame clones alone and is incomplete. The repertoire consists of approximately 210,000 clones, with about 85% occurring once and the leading ten covering roughly 1.5%. Per germline, CDR1 SGHTA and CDR2 FQGNSA. The CDR3 spans 16 residues. Trimming stripped 1 base from V and 2 bases from J, with 14 bases between. The clonotype originates from a woman in her 50s in good health and CMV-seronegative. Sequencing was done on a sample of PBMCs. The chain has TRBV7-2 and TRBJ1-1; a weak D match, TRBD1 (5 bases). The CDR3 DNA is TGTGCCAGCAGCTTAGTAACAGGCCTGACTAACACTGAAGCTTTCTTT. This encodes CASSLVTGLTNTEAFF.